This T cell receptor beta chain was recorded in a study of beta chain features in type 1 diabetes. A CD45RO/CCR7/CD25/CD127/CD95/CD27 panel sorted naive, central memory, regulatory and stem cell-like memory CD4+ cells. The study, taken as a whole, reports: Sequencing from cDNA could over-represent high-TCR-expressing cells. All four CD4+ subsets from Type 1 diabetes patients carried moderately but significantly shorter TCRB CDR3s. Patients' naive, central memory and Treg TCRB repertoires seemed closer to one another than those of healthy donors.

This clone appeared a few times. As yet, its antigen is unknown. The CDR3 is 16 residues long. Germline CDR1 and CDR2: MDHEN and SYDVKM. Trimming removed 5 bases from V and 1 base from J; junction bases left unmatched: 6. Expressed TCRB transcripts were sequenced because the isolated RNA had all been reverse transcribed beforehand. Profiled with immunoSEQ multiplex PCR; TCRdb holds only in-frame clones, not every one. This sample carries some 280,000 clones, 14% of them seen once, and the ten largest clones take over 0.015%. The source material was naive CD4+ T cells from blood. The receptor was isolated from a man aged 25 to 40 with type 1 diabetes. The rearrangement links TRBV28 to TRBJ2-3; 10 bases agree with TRBD2. In DNA, the CDR3 is TGTGCCAGCAGTCCCGGACTAGCGGAACGCACAGATACGCAGTATTTT. Amino acids: CASSPGLAERTDTQYF.